The 20 T cell receptor beta chains in this list originate from one sample, sequenced in a study of blood T cell repertoires in COVID-19. TCRdb's copy holds only in-frame clones and misses some; the assay was immunoSEQ multiplex PCR. The sample carries approximately 300,000 clones, about nine tenths recorded once. Sequencing was done on a sample of PBMCs or T cells enriched from blood (not recorded which). The receptors come from a woman younger than 35 who had recovered from COVID-19.

The V call is TRBV18, the J call TRBJ1-5; no clear D gene. Trimming cost V 5 bases and J 0 bases, with 8 bases left between them. The CDR3 length is 14 residues. The V gene's germline CDR1 is KGHSH and CDR2 LQKENI. CDR3 protein: CASSAQDSNQPQHF. CDR3 coding DNA: TGTGCCAGCTCAGCGCAGGATAGCAATCAGCCCCAGCATTTT.

CDR3 bases: TGTGCCAGCAGTCAGGCCGGGACAGGGTTTTACGAGCAGTACTTC. Amino acids: CASSQAGTGFYEQYF. V is TRBV27 and J is TRBJ2-7; 9 bases map to TRBD1. With 5 bases clipped from V and 4 bases from J, the junction kept 9 bases outside the gene matches. CDR1 is MNHEY and CDR2 is SMNVEV in the germline V gene (reference sequence). CDR3 length: 15 amino acids.

The chain combines TRBV5-1 with TRBJ2-5, with TRBD1 matching over 8 bases. J was trimmed by 7 bases and V by 4 bases; bases with no gene match: 6. The CDR3 extends over 13 amino acids. CDR1 SGHRS and CDR2 YFSETQ come from the germline V gene. The CDR3 spells CASSPTGDATQYF. Written as DNA, the CDR3 is TGCGCCAGCAGCCCGACAGGGGACGCGACCCAGTACTTC.

The chain uses TRBV28 and TRBJ2-1, with unresolved D. This CDR3 region has 15 residues. The germline V gene encodes CDR1 MDHEN and CDR2 SYDVKM. V was cut by 3 bases and J by 4 bases, with 13 bases left in between. The CDR3 is CASSFRHRLYNEQFF. The CDR3, as DNA: TGTGCCAGCAGTTTCCGACATAGATTATACAATGAGCAGTTCTTC.

V and J are TRBV5-1 and TRBJ1-6; TRBD1 agrees at 10 bases. The germline CDR1 and CDR2 sequences are SGHRS and YFSETQ. This CDR3 has 16 residues. V trimming: 2 bases; J trimming: 7 bases; junction bases outside the gene matches: 6. The CDR3 sequence is CASSFGVDRGNSPLHF. The CDR3 DNA reads TGCGCCAGCAGCTTTGGCGTGGACAGGGGGAATTCACCCCTCCACTTT.

The CDR3 sequence: CASSEGGTVIGETQYF. The CDR3 DNA sequence: TGTGCCAGCAGTGAAGGGGGGACAGTAATAGGGGAGACCCAGTACTTC. The chain combines TRBV2 with TRBJ2-5; TRBD1 matches at 7 bases. The CDR3 runs to 16 residues. The germline gives CDR1 SNHLY, CDR2 FYNNEI. V lost 1 base and J lost 5; bases outside the gene matches: 10.

The V call is TRBV2, the J call TRBJ2-5, with 9 positions matching TRBD2. Germline loops: CDR1 SNHLY, CDR2 FYNNEI. CDR3 length: 15 amino acids. Trimming at V came to 0 bases and at J to 4 bases, leaving 3 bases not matched to a gene. The CDR3, as DNA: TGTGCCAGCAGTGAAGCGCTTAGCGGGGGAGAGACCCAGTACTTC. This encodes CASSEALSGGETQYF.

The chain couples TRBV14 to TRBJ1-1; D unresolved. The CDR3 is 15 residues long. Germline V gives CDR1 SGHDN, CDR2 FVKESK. The ends were cut back, 3 bases at V and 5 bases at J, with 16 bases in the middle. CDR3 region: CASSQWGHRETEAFF. CDR3 in DNA: TGTGCCAGCAGCCAGTGGGGTCATCGGGAGACTGAAGCTTTCTTT.

This clone was detected once. The chain combines TRBV28 with TRBJ1-5, with 9 bases identical to TRBD1. The CDR3 runs to 15 residues. Germline V gives CDR1 MDHEN, CDR2 SYDVKM. V was clipped by 3 bases and J by 7 bases; unmatched bases: 7. As DNA, the CDR3 is TGTGCCAGCAGTTTCGGCGGGACAGGGTCCCAGCCCCAGCATTTT. Protein: CASSFGGTGSQPQHF.

This rearrangement joins TRBV5-4 to TRBJ2-1; TRBD1 is a possible D gene (6 bases). This CDR3 contains 16 residues. Trimming took 1 base from V and 9 from J, leaving 20 bases between them. In germline, CDR1 is SGHNT, CDR2 YYREEE (reference sequence). CDR3 in amino acids: CASSLLLGTSRGEQFF. The CDR3 coding sequence is TGTGCCAGCAGCTTGTTATTGGGGACCTCCAGGGGTGAGCAGTTCTTC.

In DNA, the CDR3 is TGTGCCAGCAGCGGACCGGACAGGGCAACTAATGAAAAACTGTTTTTT. Amino acids: CASSGPDRATNEKLFF. The gene calls are TRBV9 and TRBJ1-4; 8 nucleotides match TRBD1. The V gene's germline CDR1 is SGDLS and CDR2 YYNGEE. This CDR3 has 16 residues. The V gene end was trimmed by 3 bases and the J gene end by 0 bases; junction bases not matched to a gene: 4.

This chain joins TRBV4-1 and TRBJ2-3; 12 bases line up with TRBD2. CDR1 and CDR2 from the germline V gene are MGHRA and YSYEKL. The CDR3 is 17 amino acids. After removal of 5 bases from V and 6 bases from J, the junction contained 12 bases not matched to a gene. Written as DNA, the CDR3 is TGCGCCAGCAGCATTCAACCTAGCGGGAGGGCGGGGGATACGCAGTATTTT. Its translation: CASSIQPSGRAGDTQYF.

The chain links TRBV3-1 (or the pseudogene TRBV3-2) to TRBJ1-4; 7 nucleotides align to TRBD1. V shed 2 bases, J shed 6 bases, and the junction held 3 bases outside the gene matches. The CDR3 covers 14 residues. From germline, CDR1 is LGHDT and CDR2 YNNKEL (reference sequence). The chain's CDR3 is CASSQSGGDEKLFF. The CDR3 coding sequence is TGTGCCAGCAGCCAATCAGGGGGAGATGAAAAACTGTTTTTT.

This clone occurred once. This chain uses TRBV3-1 (or the pseudogene TRBV3-2) with TRBJ1-2, with TRBD1 as a possible D gene (6 bases). This CDR3 contains 12 residues. CDR1 LGHDT and CDR2 YNNKEL come from the germline V gene (reference sequence). V gave up 10 bases and J gave up 8 bases, with 17 bases separating them. For the CDR3, the DNA is TGTGCCACCCTAGGGGGGGCTAAGGGCTACACCTTC. Translating gives CATLGGAKGYTF.

The CDR3 region is CASSLVRAGEATEAFF. In DNA, the CDR3 is TGTGCCAGCAGCTTGGTTCGAGCGGGGGAAGCCACTGAAGCTTTCTTT. This chain links TRBV5-6 with TRBJ1-1, with D tentatively TRBD1 (5 bases). The germline CDR1 and CDR2 sequences are SGHDT and YYEEEE. The CDR3 length is 16 residues. V dropped 0 bases and J dropped 4 bases, with 16 bases sitting between them.

By its share, this clone is medium-sized (0.01 to 0.1%). The V gene is TRBV19, the J gene TRBJ1-1; no clear D gene. The germline gives CDR1 LNHDA, CDR2 SQIVND (reference sequence). Trimming shortened V by 3 bases and J by 5 bases, and 7 bases separated the two germline ends. The CDR3 has 12 residues. This CDR3 reads CASSIEGTEAFF. CDR3 DNA sequence: TGTGCCAGTAGTATTGAGGGAACTGAAGCTTTCTTT. Drawing the rest from reference TRBV19 and TRBJ1-1, the complete variable domain is DGGITQSPKYLFRKEGQNVTLSCEQNLNHDAMYWYRQDPGQGLRLIYYSQIVNDFQKGDIAEGYSVSREKKESFPLTVTSAQKNPTAFYLCASSIEGTEAFFGQGTRLTVV.

V is TRBV14 and J is TRBJ2-1; 10 nucleotides agree with TRBD2. Looked up from germline, CDR1 is SGHDN and CDR2 is FVKESK. The CDR3 contains 16 residues. Losses at the gene ends were 1 base for V and 5 bases for J; bases not matched to a gene: 5. As DNA, the CDR3 is TGTGCCAGCAGCCAAGTCGCTAGCGGGAGAAACAATGAGCAGTTCTTC. This translates into CASSQVASGRNNEQFF.

In this sample, this clone turned up a few times. This CDR3 reads CASSQESSHRGNTIYF. Written as DNA, the CDR3 is TGTGCCAGCAGCCAAGAGTCGAGTCATCGCGGAAACACCATATATTTT. The V gene is TRBV3-1 (or the pseudogene TRBV3-2), the J gene TRBJ1-3; no definite D call. V was shortened by 0 bases and J by 4 bases, with 13 bases between the two germline ends. The germline gives CDR1 LGHDT, CDR2 YNNKEL (reference sequence). This CDR3 has 16 residues.

V gene TRBV7-8 combines with J gene TRBJ1-3; 7 bases agree with TRBD1. Germline CDR1 SGHVS, CDR2 FQNEAQ. This CDR3 contains 15 residues. With V trimmed by 3 bases and J by 4 bases, 6 bases remained unmatched. The CDR3: CASSFVTGKGNTIYF. CDR3 in DNA: TGTGCCAGCAGCTTCGTGACAGGGAAGGGAAACACCATATATTTT.

The chain joins TRBV18 to TRBJ1-2; D is ambiguous. Trimming shortened V by 6 bases and J by 2 bases, and 7 bases separated the two germline ends. CDR1 and CDR2 from the germline V gene are KGHSH and LQKENI. The CDR3 sequence is 12 residues long. The CDR3 nucleotides read TGTGCCAGCTCCCTGCAGAACTATGGCTACACCTTC. Residues: CASSLQNYGYTF. Together with reference TRBV18 and TRBJ1-2, the CDR3 gives the full variable domain: NAGVMQNPRHLVRRRGQEARLRCSPMKGHSHVYWYRQLPEEGLKFMVYLQKENIIDESGMPKERFSAEFPKEGPSILRIQQVVRGDSAAYFCASSLQNYGYTFGSGTRLTVV.